A single sample is the source of the 32 T cell receptor beta chains below, sequenced in a study of PD-L1 blockade in urothelial cancer. Sample time point: peripheral blood 6 weeks after treatment start. Sequencing used immunoSEQ multiplex PCR; TCRdb keeps in-frame clones, though not all of them. The sample includes 83,000 or so clones, roughly 80% seen only once; the top ten take approximately 8.4%. Sample: PBMCs, taken around atezolizumab (anti-PD-L1) treatment. The receptor source for this set is a man between 65 and 85 years old with urothelial cancer.

The CDR3 DNA follows: TGTGCCAGCAGCCCTGGGGACAGGGCCGGCGACACCGGGGAGCTGTTTTTT. Translated: CASSPGDRAGDTGELFF. This chain uses TRBV5-4 with TRBJ2-2; 9 bases map to TRBD1. The germline CDR1 and CDR2 sequences are SGHNT and YYREEE (reference sequence). The length of the CDR3 is 17 residues. J was trimmed by 3 bases and V by 4 bases; bases with no gene match: 10. The full variable domain, completed using reference TRBV5-4 and TRBJ2-2, is ETGVTQSPTHLIKTRGQQVTLRCSSQSGHNTVSWYQQALGQGPQFIFQYYREEENGRGNFPPRFSGLQFPNYSSELNVNALELDDSALYLCASSPGDRAGDTGELFFGEGSRLTVL.

In its sample, this clone was seen a few times. V and J are TRBV29-1 and TRBJ1-1; D might be TRBD1 (5 bases). CDR1 SQVTM and CDR2 ANQGSEA come from the germline V gene. Trimming stripped 3 bases from V and 12 bases from J, with 11 bases between. CDR3 length equals 10 residues. CDR3 protein: CSVERGGTFF. The CDR3, as DNA: TGCAGCGTTGAGCGTGGGGGGACTTTCTTT.

The chain links TRBV4-2 to TRBJ2-3; the match to TRBD2 covers 9 bases. Germline V lookup: CDR1 LGHNA, CDR2 YNFKEQ. The CDR3 loop spans 17 amino acids. V was pared by 0 bases and J by 2 bases, with 6 bases of the junction left unmatched. This chain's CDR3 is CASSQDVAGALTDTQYF. The CDR3 coding sequence is TGTGCCAGCAGCCAAGATGTAGCGGGGGCCCTCACAGATACGCAGTATTTT.

This clone was seen just once. The rearrangement joins TRBV7-9 to TRBJ2-1, with D tentatively TRBD1 (6 bases). This CDR3 is built from 16 residues. Looked up from germline, CDR1 is SEHNR and CDR2 is FQNEAQ (reference sequence). Trimming left V 5 bases short and J 10 bases short, with 24 bases between. The CDR3 spells CASSLPPTGLGWEQFF. DNA for the CDR3: TGTGCCAGCAGCCTCCCCCCTACAGGGCTGGGATGGGAGCAGTTCTTC.

This clone occurred a few times. The rearrangement links TRBV30 to TRBJ1-2; tentative D call: TRBD1 (5 bases). The V and J ends lost 6 bases and 1 base respectively, with 9 bases between them. This CDR3 is 12 amino acids long. CDR1 and CDR2 from the germline V gene are GTSNPN and SVGIG (reference sequence). The CDR3 loop reads CACHDSNYGYTF. In DNA, the CDR3 is TGTGCCTGCCACGACAGTAACTATGGCTACACCTTC. The full variable domain, rest sourced from reference TRBV30 and TRBJ1-2, is SQTIHQWPATLVQPVGSPLSLECTVEGTSNPNLYWYRQAAGRGLQLLFYSVGIGQISSEVPQNLSASRPQDRQFILSSKKLLLSDSGFYLCACHDSNYGYTFGSGTRLTVV.

J is TRBJ2-7 and V is TRBV18, with 8 bases that match TRBD1. The V segment lost 6 bases and the J segment 3 bases; nucleotides outside the gene matches: 4. The CDR3 is made up of 13 amino acids. Germline CDR1 KGHSH, CDR2 LQKENI. CDR3 nucleotides: TGTGCCAGCTCCCCGGGACAGGACTACGAGCAGTACTTC. It yields the protein CASSPGQDYEQYF.

The rearrangement links TRBV2 to TRBJ1-4; TRBD1 matches 10 bases. In germline, CDR1 is SNHLY, CDR2 FYNNEI. The J segment lost 5 bases and the V segment lost 6 bases, leaving 3 bases of the junction unmatched. The CDR3 is made up of 14 amino acids. CDR3 sequence reads: CASSRDRGNEKLFF. The CDR3 region has the DNA TGTGCCAGCAGCCGGGACAGGGGAAATGAAAAACTGTTTTTT.

This clone was seen only a few times. The gene calls are TRBV9 and TRBJ1-6; 9 nucleotides line up with TRBD1. This CDR3 region has 15 residues. Germline V gene lookup returns CDR1 SGDLS and CDR2 YYNGEE. The J segment lost 11 bases and the V segment lost 4 bases, leaving 10 bases of the junction unmatched. The CDR3 bases are TGTGCCAGCAGCACTGGGGGGGACAGGGTGACACCCCTCCACTTT. This encodes CASSTGGDRVTPLHF.

The chain links TRBV27 to TRBJ1-1; maybe TRBD1 (5 bases). The germline V and J ends were trimmed by 6 bases and 1 base, with 12 bases remaining between them. Germline V gene lookup returns CDR1 MNHEY and CDR2 SMNVEV (reference sequence). The CDR3 contains 14 residues. CDR3 in amino acids: CASRGGVGNTEAFF. The CDR3 DNA is TGTGCCAGCAGGGGGGGGGTAGGGAACACTGAAGCTTTCTTT.

The sample holds one count of this clone. The chain links TRBV4-1 to TRBJ2-2; 8 nucleotides line up with TRBD2. The junction had 7 bases not matched to a gene; V was cut back by 0 bases and J by 4 bases. The germline gives CDR1 MGHRA, CDR2 YSYEKL. CDR3 length: 17 residues. CDR3 amino acids: CASSQDGSGEVTGELFF. The CDR3 coding sequence is TGCGCCAGCAGCCAAGATGGTAGCGGGGAAGTCACCGGGGAGCTGTTTTTT.

V gene TRBV7-2 combines with J gene TRBJ1-4; 10 bases agree with TRBD1. The CDR3 runs to 16 residues. Germline values: CDR1 SGHTA, CDR2 FQGNSA. After removal of 5 bases from V and 4 bases from J, the junction contained 7 bases not matched to a gene. The DNA of the CDR3 is TGTGCCAGCAGCCCAGTAGGGACAGGGGTTAATGAAAAACTGTTTTTT. Its protein product is CASSPVGTGVNEKLFF.

V and J are TRBV15 and TRBJ2-7, with D perhaps TRBD1 (6 bases). CDR1 and CDR2 from the germline V gene are LNHNV and YYDKDF (reference sequence). This CDR3 comprises 13 residues. V gave up 3 bases and J gave up 11 bases, with 17 bases separating them. The CDR3 DNA reads TGTGCCACCAGCAGGGACGGTGCAGGGGAAGAGTACTTC. This sequence encodes CATSRDGAGEEYF.

J is TRBJ2-5 and V is TRBV7-9, with 11 bases lining up with TRBD1. The CDR3 length is 16 residues. The V gene's germline CDR1 is SEHNR and CDR2 FQNEAQ (reference sequence). The V gene end was trimmed by 5 bases and the J gene end by 4 bases; junction bases not matched to a gene: 9. The chain's CDR3 is CASSLGTGGLRETQYF. DNA of the CDR3: TGTGCCAGCAGCCTTGGGACAGGGGGATTGAGAGAGACCCAGTACTTC.

The V and J genes are TRBV19 and TRBJ2-5; D is perhaps TRBD1 (7 bases). Trimming took off 3 bases at V and 5 bases at J, with 16 bases between the two ends. Germline loops: CDR1 LNHDA, CDR2 SQIVND (reference sequence). The CDR3 sequence is 15 residues long. CDR3 protein: CASSIRQGGGETQYF. CDR3 bases: TGTGCCAGTAGTATTCGACAGGGCGGAGGGGAGACCCAGTACTTC.

This chain joins TRBV2 and TRBJ2-2, with 7 bases lining up with TRBD1. CDR3 length equals 14 residues. J gave up 4 bases and V 6 bases, and 5 bases lay outside the gene matches. CDR1 and CDR2 (germline): SNHLY, FYNNEI. CDR3 sequence reads: CASSQGQSTGELFF. CDR3 DNA sequence: TGTGCCAGCAGCCAGGGACAGTCCACCGGGGAGCTGTTTTTT.

CDR3 sequence: CASSLATSGEQFF. DNA for the CDR3: TGCGCCAGCAGCCTTGCGACTAGCGGTGAGCAGTTCTTC. The chain couples TRBV5-1 to TRBJ2-1, with 9 nucleotides matching TRBD2. J was trimmed by 9 bases and V by 4 bases; bases with no gene match: 5. CDR3 length: 13 amino acids. The germline V gene has CDR1 SGHRS and CDR2 YFSETQ.

This chain uses TRBV19 with TRBJ1-4; no clear D. Germline V gene sequence: CDR1 LNHDA, CDR2 SQIVND (reference sequence). This CDR3 spans 16 amino acids. Trimming took off 3 bases at V and 0 bases at J, with 11 bases between the two ends. The CDR3 DNA is TGTGCCAGTAGTATCGGGGAATCCGCAACTAATGAAAAACTGTTTTTT. It translates to CASSIGESATNEKLFF.

The J gene is TRBJ1-1, the V gene TRBV29-1; TRBD1 matches 9 bases. Germline values: CDR1 SQVTM, CDR2 ANQGSEA. J lost 4 bases, V lost 4 bases, and 13 bases had no gene match. The CDR3 sequence is 16 residues long. The CDR3 DNA sequence: TGCAGCGTTGGGAAAATGGGGGGGGGACAGGGCACTGAAGCTTTCTTT. Its protein product is CSVGKMGGGQGTEAFF.

This chain joins TRBV5-6 and TRBJ1-3, with D unresolved. V was trimmed by 4 bases and J by 3 bases, leaving 5 bases between them. This CDR3 has 12 residues. Germline assignment: CDR1 SGHDT and CDR2 YYEEEE. In nucleotides, the CDR3 is TGTGCCAGCAGCGTCGGTGGAAACACCATATATTTT. The encoded protein is CASSVGGNTIYF.

The V gene is TRBV4-3, the J gene TRBJ2-5, with unresolved D. Germline values: CDR1 LGHNA, CDR2 YSLEER. This CDR3 is 13 amino acids long. The ends were cut back, 3 bases at V and 5 bases at J, with 10 bases in the middle. In nucleotides, the CDR3 is TGCGCCAGCAGCCAGAGGCTCCGGGAGACCCAGTACTTC. Encoded protein: CASSQRLRETQYF.

The chain has TRBV9 and TRBJ2-7; a possible D gene is TRBD2 (7 bases). Germline V CDR1 and CDR2: SGDLS, YYNGEE. The CDR3 loop spans 16 amino acids. The V and J ends lost 4 bases and 2 bases respectively, with 19 bases between them. The CDR3 DNA reads as TGTGCCAGCAGCCCCGGGGGGCTAGCGGAAACCTACGAGCAGTACTTC. Amino acid sequence: CASSPGGLAETYEQYF.

The J gene is TRBJ1-6, the V gene TRBV9; 9 bases are shared with TRBD1. The junction had 4 bases not matched to a gene; V was cut back by 0 bases and J by 9 bases. The CDR3 covers 15 residues. Per germline, CDR1 SGDLS and CDR2 YYNGEE. The CDR3 loop reads CASSVGTGEGSPLHF. The CDR3 nucleotides read TGTGCCAGCAGCGTAGGGACAGGGGAAGGTTCACCCCTCCACTTT.

A single count supports this clone. V and J are TRBV6-1 and TRBJ1-1; no firm D call. Between the trimmed V and J ends, which lost 3 bases and 6 bases, there was a span of 11 bases. CDR1 and CDR2 (germline): MNHNS, SASEGT. The length of the CDR3 is 13 residues. The CDR3 protein is CASSDPNRAEAFF. CDR3 DNA: TGTGCCAGCAGTGACCCTAACCGGGCTGAAGCTTTCTTT.

J is TRBJ2-7 and V is TRBV5-4, with 12 bases aligning to TRBD2. J lost 1 base, V lost 3 bases, and 2 bases had no gene match. This CDR3 is 15 amino acids long. CDR1 is SGHNT and CDR2 is YYREEE in the germline V gene (reference sequence). CDR3 residues: CASSYGTSGSYEQYF. In DNA form, the CDR3 reads TGTGCCAGCAGCTACGGGACTAGCGGGTCCTACGAGCAGTACTTC.

This clone occurred once. The chain couples TRBV9 to TRBJ1-6, with D hard to call. Trimming left V 0 bases short and J 5 bases short, with 9 bases between. The CDR3 length is 15 residues. CDR1 is SGDLS and CDR2 is YYNGEE in the germline V gene. The CDR3 DNA follows: TGTGCCAGCAGCGTAGTTGGTCAGAATAATTCACCCCTCCACTTT. The encoded protein is CASSVVGQNNSPLHF.

J is TRBJ1-1 and V is TRBV30, with TRBD1 matching over 12 bases. The V and J ends lost 1 base and 5 bases, in that order; junction bases with no gene match: 2. This CDR3 comprises 14 residues. The germline V gene has CDR1 GTSNPN and CDR2 SVGIG (reference sequence). DNA for the CDR3: TGTGCCTGGAGTGGGGACAGGGGGCGAACTGAAGCTTTCTTT. Residues: CAWSGDRGRTEAFF. The full variable domain, completed using reference TRBV30 and TRBJ1-1, is SQTIHQWPATLVQPVGSPLSLECTVEGTSNPNLYWYRQAAGRGLQLLFYSVGIGQISSEVPQNLSASRPQDRQFILSSKKLLLSDSGFYLCAWSGDRGRTEAFFGQGTRLTVV.

The rearrangement uses TRBV13 and TRBJ2-4, with 10 bases lining up with TRBD1. The length of the CDR3 is 16 residues. V trimming: 3 bases; J trimming: 1 base; junction bases outside the gene matches: 3. Germline V gene lookup returns CDR1 PRHDT and CDR2 FYEKMQ (reference sequence). CDR3 in amino acids: CASSFDRGLAKNIQYF. CDR3 coding DNA: TGTGCCAGCAGCTTCGACAGGGGGCTTGCCAAAAACATTCAGTACTTC.

The chain uses TRBV18 and TRBJ1-3, with D perhaps TRBD1 (6 bases). V lost 0 bases and J 6 bases, leaving 12 bases between the germline ends. From germline, CDR1 is KGHSH and CDR2 LQKENI. The CDR3 loop spans 15 amino acids. CDR3 region: CASSPPTQGVNTIYF. CDR3 in DNA: TGTGCCAGCTCACCACCGACACAGGGAGTAAACACCATATATTTT. Variable domain in full (rest from reference TRBV18 and TRBJ1-3): NAGVMQNPRHLVRRRGQEARLRCSPMKGHSHVYWYRQLPEEGLKFMVYLQKENIIDESGMPKERFSAEFPKEGPSILRIQQVVRGDSAAYFCASSPPTQGVNTIYFGEGSWLTVV.

The CDR3: CASSPGDFGGYTF. The CDR3 bases are TGTGCCAGCAGCCCTGGGGACTTCGGGGGCTACACCTTC. This chain connects TRBV6-5 to TRBJ1-2; a weak D match, TRBD1 (5 bases). Germline V gene sequence: CDR1 MNHEY, CDR2 SVGAGI. The CDR3 length is 13 residues. V gave up 6 bases and J gave up 8 bases, with 16 bases separating them.

CDR3 sequence (DNA): TGCGCCAGCAGCCCGACCAGGGGAGCTAACTATGGCTACACCTTC. It yields the protein CASSPTRGANYGYTF. This chain joins TRBV4-1 and TRBJ1-2; possible D gene TRBD1, 6 bases. This CDR3 region has 15 residues. The germline V gene encodes CDR1 MGHRA and CDR2 YSYEKL. V dropped 4 bases and J dropped 0 bases, with 12 bases sitting between them.

This clone came up a few times. The chain recombines TRBV10-3 with TRBJ2-2; TRBD2 is a possible D gene (6 bases). The CDR3 is 14 amino acids. Germline CDR1 ENHRY, CDR2 SYGVKD. Trimming took off 5 bases at V and 1 base at J, with 8 bases between the two ends. CDR3 sequence reads: CAISTGLNTGELFF. CDR3 sequence (DNA): TGTGCCATCAGTACGGGACTGAACACCGGGGAGCTGTTTTTT.

J is TRBJ2-1 and V is TRBV6-5; 10 bases agree with TRBD2. This CDR3 has 16 residues. Losses at the gene ends were 2 bases for V and 0 bases for J; bases not matched to a gene: 1. Germline V gene lookup returns CDR1 MNHEY and CDR2 SVGAGI. The CDR3 nucleotides are TGTGCCAGCAGTTACCGACTAGCGGGCTCCTACAATGAGCAGTTCTTC. Translated, it gives CASSYRLAGSYNEQFF.